This T cell receptor beta chain originates from a study of cytomegalovirus exposure and HLA in healthy donors. Of note for this clone: Its antigen is unidentified.

The PCR employed 60 Vbeta primers together with 13 Jbeta primers. Libraries were prepared by immunoSEQ multiplex PCR; TCRdb keeps only in-frame clonotypes and omits some of them. The profile shows about 200,000 clones, nearly 80% of them singletons. The germline CDR1 and CDR2 sequences are MNHNS and SASEGT. This CDR3 is built from 12 residues. V was clipped by 8 bases and J by 5 bases, with 13 bases between them. Study-wide points: Earlier findings revealed that most TCR beta V segments proved productive either about 87% or about 30% of the time.

The rearrangement joins TRBV6-1 to TRBJ2-7; the D gene is possibly TRBD2 (5 bases). The source material was PBMCs. The origin of this receptor is a young man in good health and CMV-seronegative. The CDR3 here is CASRGPYDEQYF. DNA for the CDR3: TGTGCCAGCCGCGGGCCGTACGACGAGCAGTACTTC.